Below, one T cell receptor (beta chain) is given with its context. Its antigen is currently unknown. Time point noted: week 47, end of study. Topical imiquimod was applied with each vaccine dose, which held 300 ug of mutant IDH1 20-mer peptide. The sample originates from a study of a mutant IDH1 vaccine in newly diagnosed glioma. At the level of the study: In some groups vaccination began 4-6 weeks post-radiotherapy; others received it with temozolomide. Treatment recipients were about 60% male and around 38% female, and their mean age was 40.4 years. Most patients had radiochemotherapy with temozolomide before enrollment; others had one alone. General observations from the study: Under 95% of patients showed vaccine-induced immune responses across multiple MHC alleles.

Germline loops: CDR1 LNHDA, CDR2 SQIVND (reference sequence). This CDR3 comprises 16 residues. Trimming took off 8 bases at V and 7 bases at J, with 26 bases between the two ends. Assay used: immunoSEQ multiplex PCR; TCRdb lists only in-frame clones, some missing. In the table there are tens of thousands of clones, approximately 84% of which are singletons. The sample consisted of PBMCs, taken from a glioma patient whose treatment included an IDH1 peptide vaccine. The TCR originated in a woman aged 25 to 39 with glioma. Some clones in this sample may be carry-over from other donors' samples. This sequence joins TRBV19 and TRBJ1-1, with TRBD1 as a possible D gene (5 bases). The CDR3 protein is CASHSVGRPLHSEAFF. The CDR3, as DNA: TGTGCCAGTCATTCGGTGGGGCGGCCATTACACAGTGAAGCTTTCTTT.